The 26 T cell receptor beta chains below all came from one sample that was sequenced in a study of shared clonotypes between healthy human individuals. TCRdb's table, derived via immunoSEQ multiplex PCR, lists solely in-frame clones and lacks some. This table holds about a million clones, roughly 80% found once. The specimen sequenced was memory CD4+ T cells sorted from blood. Subset defined: CD45RA-negative fraction. The receptors derive from a man aged 18 to 30 in good health.

In the case of this clone: The sample carries other DNA sequences with the same CDR3. This rearrangement joins TRBV29-1 to TRBJ1-3; possible D gene TRBD1, 6 bases. V was cut by 6 bases and J by 2 bases, with 11 bases left in between. Germline lookup yields CDR1 SQVTM and CDR2 ANQGSEA. The CDR3 is 13 residues long. CDR3 coding DNA: TGCAGCGTCCGACCAGGGGCTGGAAACACCATATATTTT. Translation: CSVRPGAGNTIYF.

In the case of this clone: One junction end disagrees with the germline gene, perhaps due to a read error. The chain couples TRBV27 to TRBJ2-7; possible D gene TRBD1, 6 bases. In germline, CDR1 is MNHEY, CDR2 SMNVEV (reference sequence). The CDR3 loop spans 11 amino acids. For the CDR3, the DNA is TGTGCCAGCGGGGCCGGGACAAACAGACTTTTC. Protein: CASGAGTNRLF.

The chain carries TRBV4-3 and TRBJ2-5, with 8 bases identical to TRBD1. Germline V lookup: CDR1 LGHNA, CDR2 YSLEER. The CDR3 loop spans 15 amino acids. After removal of 4 bases from V and 10 bases from J, the junction contained 14 bases not matched to a gene. CDR3 bases: TGCGCCAGCAGCCGGGCCCCGGGGACAGGCGGGGACCAGTACTTC. Residues: CASSRAPGTGGDQYF.

The J gene is TRBJ1-1, the V gene TRBV6-6; TRBD1 matches 12 bases. V shed 2 bases, J shed 10 bases, and the junction held 5 bases outside the gene matches. This CDR3 comprises 14 residues. Germline CDR1 is MNHNY and CDR2 is SVGAGI (reference sequence). The CDR3 reads CASSYVGQGARAFF. Here the CDR3 DNA reads TGTGCCAGCAGTTACGTGGGACAGGGGGCGCGAGCTTTCTTT.

This clone was observed a handful of times. J is TRBJ1-6 and V is TRBV30; D is undetermined. Germline V gene sequence: CDR1 GTSNPN, CDR2 SVGIG (reference sequence). This CDR3 is built from 16 residues. V shed 2 bases and J shed 0 bases, with 11 bases lying between them. For the CDR3, the DNA is TGTGCCTGGAGTCGGACGGAGAGCTCCTATAATTCACCCCTCCACTTT. This sequence encodes CAWSRTESSYNSPLHF. The full variable domain, rest sourced from reference TRBV30 and TRBJ1-6, is SQTIHQWPATLVQPVGSPLSLECTVEGTSNPNLYWYRQAAGRGLQLLFYSVGIGQISSEVPQNLSASRPQDRQFILSSKKLLLSDSGFYLCAWSRTESSYNSPLHFGNGTRLTVT.

J is TRBJ2-3 and V is TRBV30, with D perhaps being TRBD1 or TRBD2 (5 bases each). The CDR3 runs to 15 residues. V lost 0 bases and J 2 bases, leaving 12 bases between the germline ends. Germline-derived CDR1 and CDR2 are GTSNPN and SVGIG (reference sequence). As DNA, the CDR3 is TGTGCCTGGAGTGTTCATGGGGGAAACACAGATACGCAGTATTTT. Amino acids: CAWSVHGGNTDTQYF. Looking up the rest from reference TRBV30 and TRBJ2-3 gives the full variable domain: SQTIHQWPATLVQPVGSPLSLECTVEGTSNPNLYWYRQAAGRGLQLLFYSVGIGQISSEVPQNLSASRPQDRQFILSSKKLLLSDSGFYLCAWSVHGGNTDTQYFGPGTRLTVL.

This clone was detected ten times or more. This chain links TRBV5-4 with TRBJ2-5, with 9 bases identical to TRBD2. The CDR3 loop spans 16 amino acids. Trimming cost V 1 base and J 0 bases; bases outside gene matches: 4. Germline CDR1 SGHNT, CDR2 YYREEE (reference sequence). The CDR3 reads CASSLRSGRYQETQYF. DNA for the CDR3: TGTGCCAGCAGCTTGAGAAGCGGGAGGTACCAAGAGACCCAGTACTTC. Using reference TRBV5-4 and TRBJ2-5 for the parts outside the CDR3, the full variable domain is ETGVTQSPTHLIKTRGQQVTLRCSSQSGHNTVSWYQQALGQGPQFIFQYYREEENGRGNFPPRFSGLQFPNYSSELNVNALELDDSALYLCASSLRSGRYQETQYFGPGTRLLVL.

This chain connects TRBV6-6 to TRBJ2-5, with D possibly TRBD1 on 6 matching bases. The CDR3 runs to 15 residues. Deletions cut 6 bases from V and 4 bases from J, with 18 bases between. Per the germline V gene, CDR1 is MNHNY and CDR2 is SVGAGI (reference sequence). The CDR3 here is CASSQPYRDPETQYF. The CDR3 nucleotides are TGTGCCAGCAGCCAACCCTACAGGGATCCAGAGACCCAGTACTTC.

This clone appeared a few times. The rearrangement uses TRBV30 and TRBJ2-6; D is unresolved. This CDR3 is built from 15 residues. Trimming took off 6 bases at V and 2 bases at J, with 14 bases between the two ends. CDR1 and CDR2 (germline): GTSNPN, SVGIG (reference sequence). The CDR3: CACPLRVTGANVLTF. Here the CDR3 DNA reads TGTGCCTGCCCCCTTAGGGTGACTGGGGCCAACGTCCTGACTTTC.

The chain employs TRBV5-1 and TRBJ2-7, with D possibly called TRBD1 or TRBD2 (6 bases each). Between the trimmed V and J ends, which lost 4 bases and 5 bases, there was a span of 22 bases. Looked up from germline, CDR1 is SGHRS and CDR2 is YFSETQ. The CDR3 sequence is 16 residues long. The CDR3, as DNA: TGCGCCAGCAGCCTACGAGAGGGGGGCGCCACCGACGAGCAGTACTTC. Amino acids: CASSLREGGATDEQYF.

J is TRBJ2-2 and V is TRBV6-5; the D is unclear. The length of the CDR3 is 12 residues. From germline, CDR1 is MNHEY and CDR2 SVGAGI. Trimming cost V 4 bases and J 6 bases, with 6 bases left between them. The CDR3 region is CASSWRSGELFF. The CDR3 DNA sequence: TGTGCCAGCAGTTGGCGGTCCGGGGAGCTGTTTTTT.

The chain links TRBV6-1 to TRBJ2-1; 9 positions agree with TRBD2. The CDR3 sequence is 16 residues long. V trimming: 5 bases; J trimming: 8 bases; junction bases outside the gene matches: 13. Looked up from germline, CDR1 is MNHNS and CDR2 is SASEGT. The CDR3 DNA reads as TGTGCCAGCAGTAAAGAGCTAGCGGGACGGTTAGATGAGCAGTTCTTC. It encodes CASSKELAGRLDEQFF.

This chain connects TRBV2 to TRBJ1-6; TRBD1 is a possible D gene (6 bases). Germline CDR1 SNHLY, CDR2 FYNNEI. This CDR3 is 15 amino acids long. Trimming took 5 bases from V and 3 from J, leaving 11 bases between them. This CDR3 is CASSPGQVYNSPLHF. The CDR3 bases are TGTGCCAGCAGTCCGGGACAAGTCTATAATTCACCCCTCCACTTT.

CDR3 sequence (DNA): TGTGCCAGCAGTGAACTGGAAGGTCAGCCCCAGCATTTT. Protein: CASSELEGQPQHF. J is TRBJ1-5 and V is TRBV2; D is unclear. Germline V gives CDR1 SNHLY, CDR2 FYNNEI. The CDR3 is made up of 13 amino acids. Trimming took 2 bases from V and 6 from J, leaving 8 bases between them.

V is TRBV29-1 and J is TRBJ2-5; 10 bases agree with TRBD2. This CDR3 spans 14 amino acids. J lost 2 bases, V lost 5 bases, and 5 bases had no gene match. The V gene's germline CDR1 is SQVTM and CDR2 ANQGSEA. The CDR3 sequence: CSVISGRPQETQYF. CDR3 bases: TGCAGCGTTATTAGCGGGAGGCCACAAGAGACCCAGTACTTC.

The gene calls are TRBV30 and TRBJ1-3, with D possibly being TRBD1 (6 bases). V lost 3 bases to trimming and J lost 0 bases, with 12 bases between them. The germline V gene has CDR1 GTSNPN and CDR2 SVGIG (reference sequence). The CDR3 is 15 residues long. The CDR3 DNA is TGTGCCTGGAGCGGAAGAGGGGGCTCTGGAAACACCATATATTTT. Translation gives CAWSGRGGSGNTIYF.

The sample holds a few counts of this clone. The gene calls are TRBV28 and TRBJ1-1, with no clear D. V lost 8 bases and J 0 bases, leaving 10 bases between the germline ends. The CDR3 loop spans 13 amino acids. In germline, CDR1 is MDHEN, CDR2 SYDVKM. DNA for the CDR3: TGTGCCAGCGGCCGACGGCTGAACACTGAAGCTTTCTTT. Protein sequence: CASGRRLNTEAFF.

The V and J genes are TRBV29-1 and TRBJ2-1; TRBD2 matches 14 bases. V shed 6 bases and J 6 bases; nucleotides not matched to a gene: 10. This CDR3 region has 16 residues. Germline assignment: CDR1 SQVTM and CDR2 ANQGSEA. The CDR3 spells CSVFGLAGGSSNEQFF. The CDR3 nucleotides read TGCAGCGTCTTCGGACTAGCGGGAGGTTCATCCAATGAGCAGTTCTTC.

CDR3 nucleotides: TGTGCCAGCAGCTTAGATCTGTTCGGATCCTACGAGCAGTACTTC. The encoded protein is CASSLDLFGSYEQYF. This rearrangement joins TRBV7-2 to TRBJ2-7; D remains unclear. Per germline, CDR1 SGHTA and CDR2 FQGNSA. The CDR3 covers 15 residues. V was clipped by 1 base and J by 1 base, with 11 bases between them.

The V and J genes are TRBV11-3 and TRBJ2-3; perhaps TRBD2 as D (5 bases). This CDR3 has 14 residues. Trimming removed 5 bases at V and 6 bases at J, with 15 bases between. Germline values: CDR1 SGHNT, CDR2 YENEEA. CDR3 sequence (DNA): TGTGCCAGCAGCCCAGACCCCCGAGGGGATACGCAGTATTTT. This codes for CASSPDPRGDTQYF.

This chain connects TRBV12-5 to TRBJ2-5, with D perhaps matching TRBD1 (6 bases). The assigned J gene may be wrong: the sequence end matches TRBJ2-7 better. Germline V gene data show CDR1 as LGHNT and CDR2 as FRNRAP. This CDR3 region has 13 residues. CDR3 coding DNA: TGTGCTAGTGGTTCATTAGGGGGCTACGAGCAGTACTTC. Protein sequence: CASGSLGGYEQYF.

In this sample, this clone turned up a few times. V usage is TRBV7-9 and J usage is TRBJ1-4, with TRBD1 identical over 10 bases. Germline V gene data show CDR1 as SEHNR and CDR2 as FQNEAQ (reference sequence). The CDR3 is 16 amino acids. After removal of 3 bases from V and 7 bases from J, the junction contained 8 bases not matched to a gene. The chain's CDR3 is CASSFPLTGGSEKLFF. In nucleotides, the CDR3 is TGTGCCAGCAGCTTCCCTTTGACAGGGGGCTCTGAAAAACTGTTTTTT.

The chain uses TRBV6-5 and TRBJ2-1; D not resolved. The CDR3 has 14 residues. The germline V gene has CDR1 MNHEY and CDR2 SVGAGI. V was clipped by 2 bases and J by 0 bases, with 5 bases between them. The CDR3 sequence is CASSYRSSYNEQFF. CDR3 coding DNA: TGTGCCAGCAGTTACCGAAGCTCCTACAATGAGCAGTTCTTC.

The chain links TRBV19 to TRBJ2-1; D is perhaps TRBD2 (6 bases). The CDR3 totals 15 residues. V was cut by 5 bases and J by 4 bases, with 15 bases left in between. Germline values: CDR1 LNHDA, CDR2 SQIVND (reference sequence). In nucleotides, the CDR3 is TGTGCCAGTAGTCGCGGGGCCCCCCTATACAATGAGCAGTTCTTC. Translation: CASSRGAPLYNEQFF. Together with reference TRBV19 and TRBJ2-1, the CDR3 gives the full variable domain: DGGITQSPKYLFRKEGQNVTLSCEQNLNHDAMYWYRQDPGQGLRLIYYSQIVNDFQKGDIAEGYSVSREKKESFPLTVTSAQKNPTAFYLCASSRGAPLYNEQFFGPGTRLTVL.

The chain carries TRBV5-1 and TRBJ1-4, with D tentatively TRBD1 (6 bases). Trimming removed 3 bases from V and 5 bases from J, with 14 bases in between. The CDR3 contains 15 residues. From germline, CDR1 is SGHRS and CDR2 YFSETQ. CDR3 residues: CASSSGDRPNEKLFF. In DNA form, the CDR3 reads TGCGCCAGCAGCTCCGGTGACAGGCCGAATGAAAAACTGTTTTTT.

The V call is TRBV5-1, the J call TRBJ2-1; 7 nucleotides agree with TRBD1. The germline gives CDR1 SGHRS, CDR2 YFSETQ. V trimming: 4 bases; J trimming: 9 bases; junction bases outside the gene matches: 13. The CDR3 contains 15 residues. The CDR3 spells CASSPLSQGHGEQFF. CDR3 bases: TGCGCCAGCAGCCCTCTCTCACAGGGGCACGGTGAGCAGTTCTTC.